The source of this T cell receptor beta chain is a study of T cell responses to AZD1222 COVID-19 vaccine. The length of the CDR3 is 12 residues. Trimming stripped 2 bases from V and 5 bases from J, with 3 bases between. Points from the study as a whole: The donor group comprised mostly white British people and more females; the analysis possibly underestimated clonal diversity.

Only in-frame clones appear in the TCRdb table, and some are missing; sequencing was by immunoSEQ multiplex PCR. The profile shows 150,000 or so clones, roughly 93% of them singletons. A word on this clone: The antigen is unknown.

This material consisted of peripheral blood, taken on day 0 of MenACWY control vaccination. This chain joins TRBV12-3 or TRBV12-4 and TRBJ1-4; no clear D gene. This TCR derives from an adult in good health. The CDR3 nucleotides read TGTGCCAGCAGTTTAAAAAATGAAAAACTGTTTTTT. Its translation is CASSLKNEKLFF.